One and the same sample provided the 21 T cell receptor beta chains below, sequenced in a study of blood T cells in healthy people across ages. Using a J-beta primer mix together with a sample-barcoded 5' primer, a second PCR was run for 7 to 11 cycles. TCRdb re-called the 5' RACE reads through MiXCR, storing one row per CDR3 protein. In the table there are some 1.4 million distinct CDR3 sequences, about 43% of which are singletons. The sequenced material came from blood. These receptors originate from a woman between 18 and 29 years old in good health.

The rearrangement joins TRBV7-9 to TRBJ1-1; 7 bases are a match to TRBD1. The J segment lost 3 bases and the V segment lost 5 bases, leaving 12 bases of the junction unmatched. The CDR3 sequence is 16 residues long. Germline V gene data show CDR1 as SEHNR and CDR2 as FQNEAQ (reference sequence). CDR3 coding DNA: TGTGCCAGCAGCCCAGACAGGGCTAAATGGGACACTGAAGCTTTCTTT. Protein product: CASSPDRAKWDTEAFF.

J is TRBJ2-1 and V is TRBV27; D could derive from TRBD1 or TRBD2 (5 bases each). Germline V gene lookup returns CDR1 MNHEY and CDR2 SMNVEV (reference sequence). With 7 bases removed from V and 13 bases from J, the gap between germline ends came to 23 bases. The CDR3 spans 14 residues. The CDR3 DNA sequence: TGTGCCAGCACCAACCCCCTGGGTCGAGGGGAACAGTTCTTC. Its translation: CASTNPLGRGEQFF.

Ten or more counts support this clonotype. The CDR3 DNA is TGTGCCAGCAGTTGGGCCCCGTCGGGCAATCGAGCCTACGAGCAGTACTTC. It encodes CASSWAPSGNRAYEQYF. The chain combines TRBV27 with TRBJ2-7; no reliable D call. Trimming cost V 4 bases and J 2 bases, with 21 bases left between them. Germline V lookup: CDR1 MNHEY, CDR2 SMNVEV (reference sequence). This CDR3 has 17 amino acids.

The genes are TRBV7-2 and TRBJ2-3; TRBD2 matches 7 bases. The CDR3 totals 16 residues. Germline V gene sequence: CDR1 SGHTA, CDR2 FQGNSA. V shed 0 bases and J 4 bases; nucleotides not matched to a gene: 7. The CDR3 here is CASSLASAGVADTQYF. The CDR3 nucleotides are TGTGCCAGCAGCTTAGCGAGTGCGGGAGTGGCAGATACGCAGTATTTT.

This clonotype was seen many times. CDR3 in amino acids: CASNPADTQYF. DNA for the CDR3: TGTGCCAGCAACCCGGCAGATACGCAGTATTTT. The V and J genes are TRBV2 and TRBJ2-3; D not resolved. Looked up from germline, CDR1 is SNHLY and CDR2 is FYNNEI. V lost 7 bases, J lost 4 bases, and 6 bases lay in between. This CDR3 comprises 11 residues. Drawing the rest from reference TRBV2 and TRBJ2-3, the complete variable domain is EPEVTQTPSHQVTQMGQEVILRCVPISNHLYFYWYRQILGQKVEFLVSFYNNEISEKSEIFDDQFSVERPDGSNFTLKIRSTKLEDSAMYFCASNPADTQYFGPGTRLTVL.

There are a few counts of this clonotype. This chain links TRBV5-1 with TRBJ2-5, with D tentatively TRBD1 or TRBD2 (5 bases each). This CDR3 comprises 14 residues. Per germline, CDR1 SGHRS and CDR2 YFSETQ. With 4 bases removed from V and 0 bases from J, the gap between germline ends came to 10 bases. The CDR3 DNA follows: TGCGCCAGCAGCCAGGGACGGAACCAAGAGACCCAGTACTTC. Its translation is CASSQGRNQETQYF.

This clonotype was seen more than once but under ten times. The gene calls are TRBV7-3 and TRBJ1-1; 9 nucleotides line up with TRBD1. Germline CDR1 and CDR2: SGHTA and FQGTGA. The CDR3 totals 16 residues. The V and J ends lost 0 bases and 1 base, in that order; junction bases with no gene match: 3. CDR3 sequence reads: CASSLTGTGRNTEAFF. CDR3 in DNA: TGTGCCAGCAGCTTAACGGGGACAGGGAGGAACACTGAAGCTTTCTTT.

The CDR3 reads CASDTGTTSTQETQYF. The CDR3 DNA reads TGTGCCAGCGACACCGGGACTACCTCAACCCAAGAGACCCAGTACTTC. The J gene is TRBJ2-5, the V gene TRBV7-9, with 7 positions matching TRBD2. The CDR3 consists of 16 residues. Germline CDR1 SEHNR, CDR2 FQNEAQ (reference sequence). With 8 bases clipped from V and 1 base from J, the junction kept 13 bases outside the gene matches.

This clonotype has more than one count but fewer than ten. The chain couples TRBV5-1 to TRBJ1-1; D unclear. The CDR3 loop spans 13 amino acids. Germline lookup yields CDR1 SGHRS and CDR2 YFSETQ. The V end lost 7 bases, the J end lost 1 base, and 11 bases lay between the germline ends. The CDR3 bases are TGCGCCAGCGCCACATCGGCGAACACTGAAGCTTTCTTT. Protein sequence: CASATSANTEAFF.

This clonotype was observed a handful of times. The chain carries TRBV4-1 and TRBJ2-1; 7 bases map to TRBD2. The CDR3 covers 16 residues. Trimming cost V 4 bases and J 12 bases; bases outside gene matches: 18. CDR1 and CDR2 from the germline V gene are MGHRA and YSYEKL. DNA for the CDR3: TGCGCCAGCAGCCGGGACTACCGGGACGGAGGTCGTGGGCAGTTCTTC. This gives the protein CASSRDYRDGGRGQFF.

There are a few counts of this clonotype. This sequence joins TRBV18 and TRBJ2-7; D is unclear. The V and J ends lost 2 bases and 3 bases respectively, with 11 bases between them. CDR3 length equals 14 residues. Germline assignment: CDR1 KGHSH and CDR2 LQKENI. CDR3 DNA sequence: TGTGCCAGCTCACCAATCCTGGAAGGCTACGAGCAGTACTTC. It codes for CASSPILEGYEQYF.

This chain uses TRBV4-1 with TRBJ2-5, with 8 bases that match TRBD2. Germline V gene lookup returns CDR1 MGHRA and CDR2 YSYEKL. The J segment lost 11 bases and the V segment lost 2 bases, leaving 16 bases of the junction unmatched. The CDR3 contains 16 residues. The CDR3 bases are TGCGCCAGCAGCCAAATGCCGGGACTAGGCTTGAGGGAGCAGTACTTC. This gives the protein CASSQMPGLGLREQYF.

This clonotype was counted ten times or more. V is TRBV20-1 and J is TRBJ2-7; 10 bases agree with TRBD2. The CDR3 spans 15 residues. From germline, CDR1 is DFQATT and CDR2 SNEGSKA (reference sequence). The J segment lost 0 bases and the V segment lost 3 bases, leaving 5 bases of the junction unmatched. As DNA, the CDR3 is TGCAGTGCTAGGTCTAGCGGGAGTTCCTCCTACGAGCAGTACTTC. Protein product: CSARSSGSSSYEQYF.

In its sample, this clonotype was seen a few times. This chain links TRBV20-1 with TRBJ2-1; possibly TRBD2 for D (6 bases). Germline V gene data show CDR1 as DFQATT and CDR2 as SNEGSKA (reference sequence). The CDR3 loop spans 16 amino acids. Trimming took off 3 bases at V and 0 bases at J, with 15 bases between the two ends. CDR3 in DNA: TGCAGTGCTAGCCCTGGCCACGGGAGCTCCTACAATGAGCAGTTCTTC. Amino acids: CSASPGHGSSYNEQFF.

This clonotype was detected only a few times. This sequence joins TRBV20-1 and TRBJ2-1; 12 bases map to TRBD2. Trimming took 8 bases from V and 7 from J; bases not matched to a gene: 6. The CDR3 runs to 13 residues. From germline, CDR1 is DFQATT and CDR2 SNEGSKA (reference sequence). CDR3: CSPSLAGGNEQFF. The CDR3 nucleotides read TGCAGTCCCTCACTAGCGGGAGGAAATGAGCAGTTCTTC.

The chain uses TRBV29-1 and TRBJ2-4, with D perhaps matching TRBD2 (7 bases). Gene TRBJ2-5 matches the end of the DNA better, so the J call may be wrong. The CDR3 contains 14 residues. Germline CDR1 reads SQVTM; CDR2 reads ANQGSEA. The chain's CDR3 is CSVDGGAQGETQYF. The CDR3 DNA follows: TGCAGCGTTGATGGGGGGGCTCAGGGGGAGACCCAGTACTTC.

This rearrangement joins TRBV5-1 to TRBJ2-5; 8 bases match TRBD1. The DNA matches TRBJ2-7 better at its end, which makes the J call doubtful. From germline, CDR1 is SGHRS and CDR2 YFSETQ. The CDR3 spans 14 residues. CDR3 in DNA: TGCGCCAGCAGCTCCGGGACAGGACACTACGAGCAGTACTTC. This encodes CASSSGTGHYEQYF.

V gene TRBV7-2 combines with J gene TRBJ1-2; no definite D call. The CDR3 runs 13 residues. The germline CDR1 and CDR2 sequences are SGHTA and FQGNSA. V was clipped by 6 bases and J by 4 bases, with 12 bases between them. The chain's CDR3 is CASSGGGTYGYTF. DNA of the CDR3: TGTGCCAGCAGTGGCGGTGGCACCTATGGCTACACCTTC.

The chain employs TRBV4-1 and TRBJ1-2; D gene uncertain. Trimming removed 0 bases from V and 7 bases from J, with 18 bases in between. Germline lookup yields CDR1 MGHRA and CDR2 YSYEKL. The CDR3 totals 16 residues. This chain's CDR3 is CASSQELGSGNGGYTF. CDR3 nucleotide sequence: TGCGCCAGCAGCCAAGAGTTAGGTTCGGGGAACGGTGGCTACACCTTC.

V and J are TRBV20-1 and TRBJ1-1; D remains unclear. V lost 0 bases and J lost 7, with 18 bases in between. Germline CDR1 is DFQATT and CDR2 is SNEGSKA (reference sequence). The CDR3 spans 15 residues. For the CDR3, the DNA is TGCAGTGCTAGAGATCGGGAGAGTTTGGCATATGAAGCTTTCTTT. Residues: CSARDRESLAYEAFF.

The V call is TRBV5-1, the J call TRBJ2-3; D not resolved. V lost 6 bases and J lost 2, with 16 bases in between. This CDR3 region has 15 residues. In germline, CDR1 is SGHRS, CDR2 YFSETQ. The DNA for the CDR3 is TGCGCCAGCACCTGGCAGCCAGAGTACACAGATACGCAGTATTTT. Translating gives CASTWQPEYTDTQYF.